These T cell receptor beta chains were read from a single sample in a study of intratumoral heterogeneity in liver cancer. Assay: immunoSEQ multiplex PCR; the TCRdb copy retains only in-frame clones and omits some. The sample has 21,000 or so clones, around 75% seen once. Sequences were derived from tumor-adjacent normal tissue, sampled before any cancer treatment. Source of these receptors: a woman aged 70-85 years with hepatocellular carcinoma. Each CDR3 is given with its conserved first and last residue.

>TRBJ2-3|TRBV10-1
CASSESTSGRKYF
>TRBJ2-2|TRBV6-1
CASSEGLAGGGGELFF
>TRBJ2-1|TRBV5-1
CASSLPGLSYNEQFF
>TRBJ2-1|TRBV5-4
CASSQKRSSYNEQFF
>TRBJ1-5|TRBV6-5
CASSYGQGTSNQPQHF
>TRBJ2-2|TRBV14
CASSQDVSVFGTGELFF
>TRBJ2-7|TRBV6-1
CASSDGAHRYF
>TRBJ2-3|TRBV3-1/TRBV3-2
CASSPIPGLAGGKSDTQYF
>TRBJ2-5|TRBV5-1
CASSSGLAGVKTQYF
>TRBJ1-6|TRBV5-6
CASSFDRAPIIHPLHF
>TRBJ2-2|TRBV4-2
CASSQVPGLANTGELFF
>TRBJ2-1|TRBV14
CASSPLTTREYNEQFF
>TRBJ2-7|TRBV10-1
CASSESAISEQYF
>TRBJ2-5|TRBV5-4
CASSPGVEETQYF